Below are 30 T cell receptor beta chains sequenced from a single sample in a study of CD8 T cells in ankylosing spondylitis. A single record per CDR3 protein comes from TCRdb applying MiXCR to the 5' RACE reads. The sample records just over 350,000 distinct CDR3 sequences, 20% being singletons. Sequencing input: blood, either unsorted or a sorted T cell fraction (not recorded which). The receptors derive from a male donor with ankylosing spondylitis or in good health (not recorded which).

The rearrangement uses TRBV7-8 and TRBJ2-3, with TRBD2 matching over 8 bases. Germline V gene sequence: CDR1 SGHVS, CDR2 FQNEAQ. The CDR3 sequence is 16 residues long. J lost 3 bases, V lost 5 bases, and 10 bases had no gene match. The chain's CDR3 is CASSHERGGPTDTQYF. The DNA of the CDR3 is TGTGCCAGCAGCCATGAACGCGGGGGGCCTACAGATACGCAGTATTTT.

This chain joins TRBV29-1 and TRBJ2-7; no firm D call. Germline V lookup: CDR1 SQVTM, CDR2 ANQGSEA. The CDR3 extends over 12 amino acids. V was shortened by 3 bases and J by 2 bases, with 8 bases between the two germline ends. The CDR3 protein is CSVEWAPYEQYF. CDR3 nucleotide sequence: TGCAGCGTTGAGTGGGCCCCCTACGAGCAGTACTTC.

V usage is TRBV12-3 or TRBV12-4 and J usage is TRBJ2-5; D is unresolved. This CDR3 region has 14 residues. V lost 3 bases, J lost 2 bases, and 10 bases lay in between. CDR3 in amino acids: CASSFGASQETQYF. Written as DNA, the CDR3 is TGTGCCAGCAGTTTCGGCGCTTCTCAAGAGACCCAGTACTTC.

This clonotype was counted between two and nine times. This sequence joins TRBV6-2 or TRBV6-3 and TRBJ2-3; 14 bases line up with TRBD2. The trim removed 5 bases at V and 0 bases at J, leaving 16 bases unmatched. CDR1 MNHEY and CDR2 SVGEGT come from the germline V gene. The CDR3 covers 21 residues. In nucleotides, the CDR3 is TGTGCCAGCAGTCCCGGCCCCTCCGGGACTAGCGGGGGAGCTAGCACAGATACGCAGTATTTT. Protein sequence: CASSPGPSGTSGGASTDTQYF.

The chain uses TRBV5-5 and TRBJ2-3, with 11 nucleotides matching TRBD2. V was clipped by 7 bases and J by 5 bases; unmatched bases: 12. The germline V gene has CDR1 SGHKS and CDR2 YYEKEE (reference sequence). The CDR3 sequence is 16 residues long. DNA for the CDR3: TGTGCCAGCTCGGGGCCGACTAGCGGGGAGAAAGATACGCAGTATTTT. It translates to CASSGPTSGEKDTQYF.

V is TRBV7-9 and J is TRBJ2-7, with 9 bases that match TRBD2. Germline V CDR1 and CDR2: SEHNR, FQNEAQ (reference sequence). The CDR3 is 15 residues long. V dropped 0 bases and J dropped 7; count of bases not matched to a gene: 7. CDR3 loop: CASSLASGGVREQYF. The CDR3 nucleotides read TGTGCCAGCAGCTTAGCTAGCGGGGGTGTACGGGAGCAGTACTTC.

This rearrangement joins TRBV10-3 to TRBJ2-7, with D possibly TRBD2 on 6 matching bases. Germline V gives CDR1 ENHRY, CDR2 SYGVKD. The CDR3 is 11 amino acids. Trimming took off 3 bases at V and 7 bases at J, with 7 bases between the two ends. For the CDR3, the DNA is TGTGCCATCAGTGAAGCGGGTGAGCAGTACTTC. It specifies CAISEAGEQYF.

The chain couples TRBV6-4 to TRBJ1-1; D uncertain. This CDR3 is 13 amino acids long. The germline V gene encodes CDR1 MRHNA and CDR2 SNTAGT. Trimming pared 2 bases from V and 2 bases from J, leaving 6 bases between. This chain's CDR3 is CASSDKDNTEAFF. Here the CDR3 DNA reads TGTGCCAGCAGTGACAAGGACAACACTGAAGCTTTCTTT.

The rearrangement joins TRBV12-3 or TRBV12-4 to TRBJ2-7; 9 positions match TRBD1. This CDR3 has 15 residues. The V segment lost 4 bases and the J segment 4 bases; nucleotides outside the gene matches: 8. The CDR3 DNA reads TGTGCCAGCAGTTCCTCCGGGACAGGGCAATACGAGCAGTACTTC. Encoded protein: CASSSSGTGQYEQYF.

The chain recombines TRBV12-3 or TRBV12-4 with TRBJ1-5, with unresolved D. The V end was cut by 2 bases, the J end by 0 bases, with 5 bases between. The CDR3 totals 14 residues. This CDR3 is CASSLQISNQPQHF. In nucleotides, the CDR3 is TGTGCCAGCAGTTTACAGATTAGCAATCAGCCCCAGCATTTT.

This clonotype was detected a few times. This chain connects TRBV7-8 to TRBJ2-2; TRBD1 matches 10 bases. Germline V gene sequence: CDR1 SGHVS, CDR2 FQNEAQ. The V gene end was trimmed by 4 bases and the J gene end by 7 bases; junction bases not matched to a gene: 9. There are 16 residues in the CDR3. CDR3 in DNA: TGTGCCAGCAGCTCGACCGGGACAGGGGTCGTCGGGGAGCTGTTTTTT. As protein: CASSSTGTGVVGELFF.

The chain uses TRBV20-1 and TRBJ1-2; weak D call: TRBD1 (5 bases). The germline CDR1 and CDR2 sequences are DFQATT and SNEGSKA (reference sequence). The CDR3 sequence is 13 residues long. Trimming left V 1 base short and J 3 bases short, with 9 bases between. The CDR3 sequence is CSARAGGDYGYTF. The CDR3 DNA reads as TGCAGTGCTAGAGCTGGAGGGGACTATGGCTACACCTTC.

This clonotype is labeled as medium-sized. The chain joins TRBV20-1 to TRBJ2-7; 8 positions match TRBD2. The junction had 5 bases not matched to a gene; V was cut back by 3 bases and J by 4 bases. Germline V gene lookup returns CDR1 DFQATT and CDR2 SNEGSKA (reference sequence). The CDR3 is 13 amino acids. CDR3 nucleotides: TGCAGTGCTAGGGGGACTAGAGAATACGAGCAGTACTTC. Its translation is CSARGTREYEQYF.

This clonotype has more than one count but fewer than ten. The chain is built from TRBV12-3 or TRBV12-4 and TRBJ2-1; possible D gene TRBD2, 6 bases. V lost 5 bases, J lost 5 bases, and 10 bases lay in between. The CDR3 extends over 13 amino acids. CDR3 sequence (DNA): TGTGCCAGCAGTCCCCGGGAGAACAATGAGCAGTTCTTC. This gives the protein CASSPRENNEQFF.

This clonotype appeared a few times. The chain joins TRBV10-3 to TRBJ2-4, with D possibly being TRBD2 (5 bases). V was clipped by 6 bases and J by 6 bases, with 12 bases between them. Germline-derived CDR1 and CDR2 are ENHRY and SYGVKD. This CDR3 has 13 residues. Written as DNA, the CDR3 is TGTGCCATCAGGCCAGCGGCGGGAAACATTCAGTACTTC. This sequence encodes CAIRPAAGNIQYF.

As DNA, the CDR3 is TGTGCCAGCCACGCCACCGACTCCGGGACAGGCTTAGGCAATGAGCAGTTCTTC. Translating it yields CASHATDSGTGLGNEQFF. The rearrangement joins TRBV11-1 to TRBJ2-1; 8 bases are a match to TRBD1. This CDR3 is 18 amino acids long. Trimming cost V 8 bases and J 6 bases; bases outside gene matches: 21. Germline loops: CDR1 SGHAT, CDR2 FQDESV (reference sequence).

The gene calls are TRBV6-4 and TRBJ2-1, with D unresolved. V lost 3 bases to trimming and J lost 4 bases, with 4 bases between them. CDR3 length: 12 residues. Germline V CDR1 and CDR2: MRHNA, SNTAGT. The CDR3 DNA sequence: TGTGCCAGCAGTGATCAGTACAATGAGCAGTTCTTC. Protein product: CASSDQYNEQFF.

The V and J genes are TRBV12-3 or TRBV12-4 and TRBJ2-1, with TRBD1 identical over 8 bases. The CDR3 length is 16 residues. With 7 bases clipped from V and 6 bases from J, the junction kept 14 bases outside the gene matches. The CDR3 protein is CASKDREDYGANEQFF. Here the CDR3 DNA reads TGTGCCAGCAAGGACAGGGAAGACTATGGGGCCAATGAGCAGTTCTTC.

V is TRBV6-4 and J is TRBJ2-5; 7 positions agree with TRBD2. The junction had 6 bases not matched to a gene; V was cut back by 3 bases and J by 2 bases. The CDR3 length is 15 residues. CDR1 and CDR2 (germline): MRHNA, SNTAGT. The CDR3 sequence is CASSDGLGGQETQYF. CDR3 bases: TGTGCCAGCAGTGATGGTCTCGGGGGGCAAGAGACCCAGTACTTC.

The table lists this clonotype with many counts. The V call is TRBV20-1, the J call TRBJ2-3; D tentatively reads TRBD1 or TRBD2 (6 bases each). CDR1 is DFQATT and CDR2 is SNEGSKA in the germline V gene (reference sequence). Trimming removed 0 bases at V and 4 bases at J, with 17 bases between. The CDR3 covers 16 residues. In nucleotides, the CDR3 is TGCAGTGCTAGAGATAGGAGGGGGGCCCATCCAGATACGCAGTATTTT. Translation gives CSARDRRGAHPDTQYF.

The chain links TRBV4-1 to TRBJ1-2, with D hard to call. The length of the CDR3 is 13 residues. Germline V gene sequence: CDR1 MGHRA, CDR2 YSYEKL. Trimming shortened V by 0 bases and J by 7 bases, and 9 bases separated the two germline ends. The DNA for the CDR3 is TGCGCCAGCAGCCAAGATTCCGGAGGTGGCTACACCTTC. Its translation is CASSQDSGGGYTF.

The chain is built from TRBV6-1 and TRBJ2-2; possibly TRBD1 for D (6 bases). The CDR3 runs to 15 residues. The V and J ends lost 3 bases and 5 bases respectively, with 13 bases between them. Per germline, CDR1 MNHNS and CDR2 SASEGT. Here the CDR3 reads CASSDRGSGTGELFF. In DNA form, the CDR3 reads TGTGCCAGCAGTGACAGGGGCAGTGGGACCGGGGAGCTGTTTTTT.

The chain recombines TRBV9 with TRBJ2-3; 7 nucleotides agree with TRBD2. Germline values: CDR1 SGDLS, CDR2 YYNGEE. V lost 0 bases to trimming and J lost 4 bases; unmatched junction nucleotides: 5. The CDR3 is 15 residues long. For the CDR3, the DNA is TGTGCCAGCAGCGTAGTGGGGGGGGTACCAGATACGCAGTATTTT. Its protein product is CASSVVGGVPDTQYF. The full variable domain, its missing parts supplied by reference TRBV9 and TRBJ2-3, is DSGVTQTPKHLITATGQRVTLRCSPRSGDLSVYWYQQSLDQGLQFLIQYYNGEERAKGNILERFSAQQFPDLHSELNLSSLELGDSALYFCASSVVGGVPDTQYFGPGTRLTVL.

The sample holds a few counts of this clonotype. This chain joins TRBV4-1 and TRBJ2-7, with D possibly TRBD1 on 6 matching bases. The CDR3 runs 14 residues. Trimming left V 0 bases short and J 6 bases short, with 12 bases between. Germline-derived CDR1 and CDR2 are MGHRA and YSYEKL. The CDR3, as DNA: TGCGCCAGCAGCCAAGATTGGGACACTCCCGAGCAGTACTTC. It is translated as CASSQDWDTPEQYF.

The CDR3 is CASSPQDSPSYEQYF. The CDR3 DNA is TGTGCCAGCAGCCCGCAGGACAGTCCCTCCTACGAGCAGTACTTC. V usage is TRBV9 and J usage is TRBJ2-7, with D perhaps TRBD1 (6 bases). The CDR3 runs 15 residues. CDR1 and CDR2 (germline): SGDLS, YYNGEE. Trimming left V 4 bases short and J 0 bases short, with 14 bases between. Full variable domain (remainder filled in from reference TRBV9 and TRBJ2-7): DSGVTQTPKHLITATGQRVTLRCSPRSGDLSVYWYQQSLDQGLQFLIQYYNGEERAKGNILERFSAQQFPDLHSELNLSSLELGDSALYFCASSPQDSPSYEQYFGPGTRLTVT.

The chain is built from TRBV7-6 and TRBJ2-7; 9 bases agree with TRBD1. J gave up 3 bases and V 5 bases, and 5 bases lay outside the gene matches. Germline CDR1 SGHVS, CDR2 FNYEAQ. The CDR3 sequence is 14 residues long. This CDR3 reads CASSLLTGGYEQYF. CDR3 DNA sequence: TGTGCCAGCAGCCTCTTGACAGGGGGCTACGAGCAGTACTTC.

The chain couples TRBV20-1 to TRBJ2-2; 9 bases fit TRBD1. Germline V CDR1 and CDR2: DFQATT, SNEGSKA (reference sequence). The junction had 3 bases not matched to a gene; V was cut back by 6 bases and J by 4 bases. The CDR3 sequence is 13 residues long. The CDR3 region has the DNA TGCAGTGCGTGGGACAGGGTCACCGGGGAGCTGTTTTTT. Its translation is CSAWDRVTGELFF.

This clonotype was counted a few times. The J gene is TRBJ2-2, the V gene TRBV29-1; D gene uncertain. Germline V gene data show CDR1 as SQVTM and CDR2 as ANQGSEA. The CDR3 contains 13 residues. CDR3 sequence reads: CSASGPNTGELFF. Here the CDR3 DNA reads TGCAGTGCCTCGGGCCCGAACACCGGGGAGCTGTTTTTT.

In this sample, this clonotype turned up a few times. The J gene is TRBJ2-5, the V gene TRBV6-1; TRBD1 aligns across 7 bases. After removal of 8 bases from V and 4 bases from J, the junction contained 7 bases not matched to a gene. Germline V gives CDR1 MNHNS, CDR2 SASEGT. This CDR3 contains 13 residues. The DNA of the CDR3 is TGTGCCAGCGCCCTCACAGGGGTAGAGACCCAGTACTTC. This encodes CASALTGVETQYF.

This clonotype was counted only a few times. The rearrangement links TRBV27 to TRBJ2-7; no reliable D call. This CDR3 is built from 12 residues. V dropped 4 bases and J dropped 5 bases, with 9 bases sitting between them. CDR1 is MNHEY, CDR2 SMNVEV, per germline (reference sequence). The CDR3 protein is CASSYPGHEQYF. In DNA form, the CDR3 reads TGTGCCAGCAGTTATCCGGGTCACGAGCAGTACTTC.